This TCR beta chain was retrieved from a study of persistence of HIV-infected CD4 T cells. Overall study: A median of 8 years of suppressive ART preceded sampling.

The CDR3 length is 13 residues. Germline V lookup: CDR1 SNHLY, CDR2 FYNNEI. The V gene lost 6 bases and the J gene lost 2 bases, with 10 bases spanning the gap. As regards this clone: The target antigen is unknown.

This nonspecific control used anti-CD3/anti-CD28 bead stimulation of CD4+ T cells. Sorting selected CD4+ T cells upregulating both CD40 ligand and CD69. Study-wide results and limits: The rare CMV-responding cells with HIV-1 proviruses were not separately TCR-sequenced.

Sequencing used immunoSEQ version 4 in survey mode. Each sample used up to roughly 1 ug genomic DNA diluted to approximately 10 ng/uL. The protocol was immunoSEQ multiplex PCR, while the TCRdb copy is restricted to in-frame clones and leaves out a portion. Of 40,000 to 60,000 clones detected, about nine tenths appear once; the ten largest clones hold around 3.4%. The chain uses TRBV2 and TRBJ1-1; tentatively, D is TRBD1 (6 bases). The sample in question was CD4+ T cells sorted from PBMCs after roughly 17-hour stimulation, obtained from a patient who received antiretroviral therapy. The receptor comes from an adult woman with HIV who was CMV-seropositive. CDR3 nucleotides: TGTGCCAGCAGCCAGGGGCCCAACACTGAAGCTTTCTTT. Residues: CASSQGPNTEAFF.